Listed below are T cell receptor beta chains from one sample, sequenced in a study of T cell repertoires in cytomegalovirus infection. TCRdb itself ran the reads through MiXCR, one entry per CDR3 protein. The table records some 200,000 distinct CDR3 sequences, roughly 20% of them present only once. The specimen was PBMCs. These TCRs come from a human donor in good health (CMV status not recorded). Some clones in this sample may be carry-over from other donors' samples. Both conserved end residues are part of each CDR3. A D gene is named only where the DNA matches it firmly. Where a row states a size, it is once, few, many or the class of an expanded clone; other rows omit it.

d_call	clone_size	j_call	v_call	cdr3_nt	cdr3_aa
-	-	TRBJ2-1	TRBV12-3/TRBV12-4	TGTGCCAGCAGTTCACTCGACCCCAGCTCCTACAATGAGCAGTTCTTC	CASSSLDPSSYNEQFF
TRBD1	few	TRBJ1-6	TRBV6-6	TGTGCCGAAGGGCAGGGGGCAGATTCACCCCTCCACTTT	CAEGQGADSPLHF
TRBD1	few	TRBJ2-1	TRBV7-9	TGTGCCAGCAGCTTTCCGGGACAGGGGGCTTGGGAGCAGTTCTTC	CASSFPGQGAWEQFF
TRBD1	few	TRBJ1-5	TRBV12-3/TRBV12-4	TGTGCCAGCAGTTACAGGGGGTGGAATCAGCCCCAGCATTTT	CASSYRGWNQPQHF
-	many	TRBJ1-4	TRBV29-1	TGCAGCTGCAACAGGGTTTTGGAAAAACTGTTTTTT	CSCNRVLEKLFF
TRBD1	many	TRBJ2-7	TRBV7-2	TGTGCCAGCAGCTTAATCGGGACAGGGGGGGACTACGAGCAGTACTTC	CASSLIGTGGDYEQYF
-	-	TRBJ1-1	TRBV19	TGTGCCAGTAGTAGGCGACAGGCCCCAGCTGAAGCTTTCTTT	CASSRRQAPAEAFF
-	few	TRBJ1-1	TRBV2	TGTGCCACCCAGGGACGTTCGAGCACTGAAGCTTTCTTT	CATQGRSSTEAFF
-	-	TRBJ1-1	TRBV7-9	TGTGCCAGCAGCGTGTTGAACACTGAAGCTTTCTTT	CASSVLNTEAFF
TRBD1	few	TRBJ2-2	TRBV5-6	TGTGCCAGCAGCTTGAGAGTTGGGACAGGGGACACCGGGGAGCTGTTTTTT	CASSLRVGTGDTGELFF
TRBD2	once	TRBJ2-2	TRBV19	TGTGCCAGTAGTATTCTCCCTGCGGGAGGTACGAACACCGGGGAGCTGTTTTTT	CASSILPAGGTNTGELFF
-	many	TRBJ1-6	TRBV7-8	TGTGCCAGCAGCGAGGCCGGAACAGGCTATTCACCCCTCCACTTT	CASSEAGTGYSPLHF
-	-	TRBJ1-2	TRBV29-1	TGCAGCGTTGAGGGGGGGGCAGTTAACTATGGCTACACCTTC	CSVEGGAVNYGYTF
-	many	TRBJ2-3	TRBV11-3	TGTGCCAGCAGCCCCCATAGGGGCACAGATACGCAGTATTTT	CASSPHRGTDTQYF
-	many	TRBJ1-3	TRBV11-2	TGTGCCAGCAGCTCCGGTGGAAACACCATATATTTT	CASSSGGNTIYF
-	-	TRBJ1-1	TRBV7-6	TGTACCAGCAGCTTAGCTGTCAGTCTCAGCACTGAAGCTTTCTTT	CTSSLAVSLSTEAFF
-	few	TRBJ2-3	TRBV19	TGTGCCAGTAGGATGGACGGAAGATACACAGATACGCAGTATTTT	CASRMDGRYTDTQYF
TRBD1	-	TRBJ2-2	TRBV20-1	TGCAGTGCTAGCCGGACAGGGGGCTCCGGGGAGCTGTTTTTT	CSASRTGGSGELFF
-	few	TRBJ1-1	TRBV28	TGTGCCAGCAGACCCAGGGGTTACAGACTTAGCACTGAAGCTTTCTTT	CASRPRGYRLSTEAFF
TRBD1	few	TRBJ1-2	TRBV4-2	TGTGCCAGCAGCCAAGAGGGGCTCAGGGGGACTAACTATGGCTACACCTTC	CASSQEGLRGTNYGYTF
-	few	TRBJ2-7	TRBV28	TGTGCCAGCAGCCCTTGGGCGGCGGGCTACGAGCAGTACTTC	CASSPWAAGYEQYF
-	-	TRBJ2-3	TRBV29-1	TGCAGCGTTAGCAGTCCTAGCACAGATACGCAGTATTTT	CSVSSPSTDTQYF
TRBD2	many	TRBJ2-1	TRBV6-1	TGTGCCAGCAGTTACGGTGGACTAGCGTCCAATGAGCAGTTCTTC	CASSYGGLASNEQFF
-	many	TRBJ2-5	TRBV7-8	TGTGCCAGCAGCTTAGTTTCCGGCAGGGTGGTTGAGACCCAGTACTTC	CASSLVSGRVVETQYF
-	many	TRBJ2-2	TRBV7-2	TGTGCCAGCAGCCCCGTGTGGGGGCGAGGAAACACCGGGGAGCTGTTTTTT	CASSPVWGRGNTGELFF
-	many	TRBJ2-3	TRBV7-6	TGTGCCAGCAGCTTAGAAATAGGCACAGATACGCAGTATTTT	CASSLEIGTDTQYF
-	-	TRBJ2-7	TRBV12-3/TRBV12-4	TGTGCCAGCAGCGGGGGCCGAGTCTACGAGCAGTACTTC	CASSGGRVYEQYF
TRBD1	-	TRBJ1-1	TRBV5-1	TGCGCCAGCAGCCAACGGACAGGCGGACAGGACACTGAAGCTTTCTTT	CASSQRTGGQDTEAFF
TRBD2	many	TRBJ2-5	TRBV5-5	TGTGCCAGCAGCCAACACCCGGGAGGAGAGACCCAGTACTTC	CASSQHPGGETQYF
-	few	TRBJ2-3	TRBV9	TGTGCCAGCAGCGAGGGGGAATTACAGGGAATATTCACAGATACGCAGTATTTT	CASSEGELQGIFTDTQYF
-	many	TRBJ2-5	TRBV7-2	TGTGCCAGCAGCCGAGCCGGGCCTAACGTGTTAGAGACCCAGTACTTC	CASSRAGPNVLETQYF
-	few	TRBJ1-5	TRBV28	TGTGCCAGCCGACCGGGGGGAAGCAATCAGCCCCAGCATTTT	CASRPGGSNQPQHF
-	few	TRBJ2-5	TRBV28	TGTGCCAGCAGTCATCGGACAGTAGACGAGACCCAGTACTTC	CASSHRTVDETQYF
-	few	TRBJ2-6	TRBV5-3	TGTGCCAGCAGCTTGGAGGGTGCCCAGGGAAAGATTGGGGCCAACGTCCTGACTTTC	CASSLEGAQGKIGANVLTF
TRBD2	few	TRBJ2-1	TRBV13	TGTGCCAGCAGCGTGACTAGCGGGGGGTATTTAGATGAGCAGTTCTTC	CASSVTSGGYLDEQFF
-	few	TRBJ2-2	TRBV7-2	TGTGCCAGCAGCCGCAGCGGGCGAGACACCGGGGAGCTGTTTTTT	CASSRSGRDTGELFF
-	-	TRBJ1-2	TRBV4-1	TGCGCCAGCAGCCAAGTTACATCGGCTCTCGACTATGGCTACACCTTC	CASSQVTSALDYGYTF
TRBD2	once	TRBJ2-1	TRBV20-1	TGCAGTGCTGCCCTAGCGGGGGCCCCGCTGAACTTCTTC	CSAALAGAPLNFF
-	many	TRBJ2-3	TRBV7-2	TGTGCCAGCAGCCCCTACAGGGGCACAGATACGCAGTATTTT	CASSPYRGTDTQYF
-	-	TRBJ1-6	TRBV12-3/TRBV12-4	TGTGCCAGCAGTTCCGGGAGGTCGGATTCACCCCTCCACTTT	CASSSGRSDSPLHF
TRBD1	many	TRBJ1-5	TRBV6-6	TGTGCCACCCGGGACAGGGATGATAAACAGCCCCAGCATTTT	CATRDRDDKQPQHF
-	once	TRBJ1-1	TRBV14	TGTGCCAGCAGCCTCCACCCCGGGGGGGACACTGAAGCTTTCTTT	CASSLHPGGDTEAFF
-	many	TRBJ2-7	TRBV7-2	TGTGCCAGCAGCTTAGCCCGGCAGGCTGCGAGGGAGCAGTACTTC	CASSLARQAAREQYF
-	few	TRBJ1-1	TRBV11-2	TGTGCCAGCAGCTTAGTTCAGGGTGTGTCAGGGCGCACTGAAGCTTTCTTT	CASSLVQGVSGRTEAFF
-	many	TRBJ1-5	TRBV7-2	TGTGCCAGCAGCTTAATAGGGAGCAATCAGCCCCAGCATTTT	CASSLIGSNQPQHF
-	few	TRBJ2-3	TRBV20-1	TGCAGTGCTAGAGACGTAGTCGATACGCAGTATTTT	CSARDVVDTQYF
TRBD2	few	TRBJ2-7	TRBV11-3	TGTGCCAGCAGCCCTCGCGGACTAGCGGCTGACGAGCAGTACTTC	CASSPRGLAADEQYF
-	many	TRBJ2-5	TRBV7-3	TGTGCCAGCAGCACCAACCCCCGGGACGGCCAAGAGACCCAGTACTTC	CASSTNPRDGQETQYF
-	-	TRBJ1-4	TRBV27	TGTGCCAGCAGTAGAGGGGTGGGGAATGAAAAACTGTTTTTT	CASSRGVGNEKLFF
-	-	TRBJ2-7	TRBV6-1	TGTGCCAGCAGCGACGAGAGATCCAGCTCCTACGAGCAGTACTTC	CASSDERSSSYEQYF
-	few	TRBJ1-5	TRBV7-9	TGTGCCAGCAGCTTCAAGGCCAATCAGCCCCAGCATTTT	CASSFKANQPQHF
-	-	TRBJ1-1	TRBV6-1	TGTGCCAGCAGTTACGACAGGTACACTGAAGCTTTCTTT	CASSYDRYTEAFF
TRBD1	few	TRBJ1-1	TRBV20-1	TGCAGTGCTAGAGATACAGGGGCTGAAGCTTTCTTT	CSARDTGAEAFF